The present T cell receptor beta chain was sequenced within a study of CD8 T cells in ankylosing spondylitis. Study findings and constraints: A TCR beta motif of eight highly homologous variants appeared characteristic of ankylosing spondylitis blood. Earlier work had already found some motif variants in reactive arthritis synovial fluid and blood. With a CD8+ phenotype, disease-linked clones were relatively rare in peripheral blood.

Trimming left V 3 bases short and J 8 bases short, with 14 bases between. The germline CDR1 and CDR2 sequences are SEHNR and FQNEAQ (reference sequence). This CDR3 spans 14 amino acids. Only one count was recorded for this clonotype. Antigen specificity is unknown. In making TCR beta libraries, quantitative 5'-RACE with molecular barcodes was used. TCRdb ran MiXCR on the 5' RACE reads and lists one entry per CDR3 protein. The sample holds around 90,000 distinct CDR3 sequences, roughly 27% seen once. The genes are TRBV7-9 and TRBJ1-5; possible D gene TRBD1, 6 bases. This TCR came from a male donor with ankylosing spondylitis or in good health (not recorded which). The sequenced material came from blood, either unsorted or a sorted T cell fraction (not recorded which). CDR3 sequence (DNA): TGTGCCAGCAGCTTTTCAGGGGCGGGGGAGCCCCAGCATTTT. It yields the protein CASSFSGAGEPQHF.